The T cell receptor beta chain described here comes from a study of T cell responses to AZD1222 COVID-19 vaccine. Background on the study: Pooled in the analysis were second doses at about 4 or about 12 weeks.

The study, taken as a whole, reports: With dominance at 160-218 and 743-854, vaccine-associated CD4 TCRs spanned spike.

Comments on this clone: The antigen is not known.

Profiling relied on immunoSEQ multiplex PCR, and the TCRdb table lists in-frame clones only, not all of them. This table holds some 56,000 clones, over 75% found once. The CDR3 loop spans 14 amino acids. V was cut by 7 bases and J by 4 bases, with 16 bases left in between. Germline V gives CDR1 LNHDA, CDR2 SQIVND (reference sequence). Sequences were derived from peripheral blood, sampled on day 0 of AZD1222 vaccination. This clonotype was sampled from an adult in good health. J is TRBJ1-2 and V is TRBV19; maybe TRBD1 (5 bases). The CDR3 is CASITPGTGYGYTF. The CDR3 region has the DNA TGTGCCAGTATCACGCCCGGGACGGGCTATGGCTACACCTTC.